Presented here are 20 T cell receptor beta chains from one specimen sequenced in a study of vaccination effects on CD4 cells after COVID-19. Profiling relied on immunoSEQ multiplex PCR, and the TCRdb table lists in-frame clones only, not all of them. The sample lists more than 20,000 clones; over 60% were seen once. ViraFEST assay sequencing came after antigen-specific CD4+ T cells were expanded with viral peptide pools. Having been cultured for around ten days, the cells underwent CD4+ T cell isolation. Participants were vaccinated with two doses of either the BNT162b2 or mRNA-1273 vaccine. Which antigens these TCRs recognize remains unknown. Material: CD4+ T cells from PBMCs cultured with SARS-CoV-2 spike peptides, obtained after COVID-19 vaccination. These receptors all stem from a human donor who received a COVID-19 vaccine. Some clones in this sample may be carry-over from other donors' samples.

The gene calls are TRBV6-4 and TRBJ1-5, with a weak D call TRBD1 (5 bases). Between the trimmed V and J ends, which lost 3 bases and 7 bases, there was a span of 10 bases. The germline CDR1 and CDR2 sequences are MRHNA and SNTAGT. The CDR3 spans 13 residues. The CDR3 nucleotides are TGTGCCAGCAGTGAGGGGGACGGGCAGCCCCAGCATTTT. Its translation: CASSEGDGQPQHF.

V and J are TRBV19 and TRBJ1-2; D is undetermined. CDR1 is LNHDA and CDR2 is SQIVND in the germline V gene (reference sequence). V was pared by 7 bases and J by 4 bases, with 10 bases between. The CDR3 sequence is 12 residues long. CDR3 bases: TGTGCCAGTATCGGACGGATCTATGGCTACACCTTC. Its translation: CASIGRIYGYTF.

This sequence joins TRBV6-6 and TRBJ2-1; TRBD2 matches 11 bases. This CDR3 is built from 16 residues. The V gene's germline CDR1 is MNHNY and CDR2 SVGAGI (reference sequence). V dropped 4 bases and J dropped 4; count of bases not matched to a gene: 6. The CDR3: CASSFRLAGLYNEQFF. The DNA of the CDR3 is TGTGCCAGCAGTTTCAGACTAGCGGGGCTGTACAATGAGCAGTTCTTC.

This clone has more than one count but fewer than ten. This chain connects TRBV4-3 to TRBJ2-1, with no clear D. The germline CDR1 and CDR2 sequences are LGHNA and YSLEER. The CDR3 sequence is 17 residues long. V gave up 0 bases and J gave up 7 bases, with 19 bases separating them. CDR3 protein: CASSQDVGWLLGNEQFF. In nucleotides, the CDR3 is TGCGCCAGCAGCCAAGATGTCGGTTGGCTGCTTGGGAATGAGCAGTTCTTC.

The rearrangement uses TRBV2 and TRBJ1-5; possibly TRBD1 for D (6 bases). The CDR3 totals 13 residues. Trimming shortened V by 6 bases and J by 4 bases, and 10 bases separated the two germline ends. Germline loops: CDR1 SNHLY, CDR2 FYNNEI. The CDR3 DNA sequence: TGTGCCAGCAGGGACAGTACTAATCAGCCCCAGCATTTT. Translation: CASRDSTNQPQHF.

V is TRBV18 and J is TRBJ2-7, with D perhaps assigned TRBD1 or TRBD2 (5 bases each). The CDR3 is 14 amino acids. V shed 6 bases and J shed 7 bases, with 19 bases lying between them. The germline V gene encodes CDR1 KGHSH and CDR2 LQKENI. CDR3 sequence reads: CASSAGWGREEQYV. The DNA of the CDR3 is TGTGCCAGCTCGGCCGGCTGGGGCAGGGAGGAGCAGTACGTC.

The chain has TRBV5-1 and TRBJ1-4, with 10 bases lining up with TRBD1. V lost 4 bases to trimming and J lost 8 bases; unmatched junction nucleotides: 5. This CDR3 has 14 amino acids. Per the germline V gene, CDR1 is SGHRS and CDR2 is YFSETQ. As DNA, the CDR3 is TGCGCCAGCAGCCCCGGGACAGGGGAGGAAAAACTGTTTTTT. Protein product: CASSPGTGEEKLFF.

In DNA form, the CDR3 reads TGTGCCAGCAGCTTAGAGGGAGATAGTTCATATGAGCAGTTCTTC. Protein: CASSLEGDSSYEQFF. This chain links TRBV11-2 with TRBJ2-1; weak D call: TRBD2 (5 bases). This CDR3 region has 15 residues. The germline gives CDR1 SGHAT, CDR2 FQNNGV. With 0 bases removed from V and 8 bases from J, the gap between germline ends came to 14 bases.

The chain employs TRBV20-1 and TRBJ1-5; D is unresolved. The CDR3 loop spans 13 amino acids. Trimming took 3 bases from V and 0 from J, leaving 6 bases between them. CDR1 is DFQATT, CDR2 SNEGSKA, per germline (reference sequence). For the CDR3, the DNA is TGCAGTGCTAGTGGGTTTAGCAATCAGCCCCAGCATTTT. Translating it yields CSASGFSNQPQHF.

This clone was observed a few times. CDR3 sequence reads: CASTPGQAGNQPQHF. CDR3 sequence (DNA): TGTGCCAGTACCCCGGGACAGGCTGGCAATCAGCCCCAGCATTTT. The rearrangement joins TRBV19 to TRBJ1-5; 8 bases match TRBD1. V was clipped by 7 bases and J by 2 bases; unmatched bases: 7. The CDR3 covers 15 residues. Looked up from germline, CDR1 is LNHDA and CDR2 is SQIVND (reference sequence). The variable domain in full, with the rest retrieved from reference TRBV19 and TRBJ1-5, is DGGITQSPKYLFRKEGQNVTLSCEQNLNHDAMYWYRQDPGQGLRLIYYSQIVNDFQKGDIAEGYSVSREKKESFPLTVTSAQKNPTAFYLCASTPGQAGNQPQHFGDGTRLSIL.

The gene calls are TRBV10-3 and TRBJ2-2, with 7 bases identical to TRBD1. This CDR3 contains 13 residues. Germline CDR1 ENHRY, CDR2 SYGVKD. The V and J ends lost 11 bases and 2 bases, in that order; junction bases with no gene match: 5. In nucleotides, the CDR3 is TGTGCCCTGGGGGACAGCAACACCGGGGAGCTGTTTTTT. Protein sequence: CALGDSNTGELFF.

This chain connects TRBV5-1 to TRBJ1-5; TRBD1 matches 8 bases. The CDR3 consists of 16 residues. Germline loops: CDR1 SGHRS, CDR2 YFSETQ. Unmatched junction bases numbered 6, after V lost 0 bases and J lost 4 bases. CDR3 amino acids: CASSLGPDRVNQPQHF. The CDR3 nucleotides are TGCGCCAGCAGCTTGGGACCGGACAGGGTAAATCAGCCCCAGCATTTT.

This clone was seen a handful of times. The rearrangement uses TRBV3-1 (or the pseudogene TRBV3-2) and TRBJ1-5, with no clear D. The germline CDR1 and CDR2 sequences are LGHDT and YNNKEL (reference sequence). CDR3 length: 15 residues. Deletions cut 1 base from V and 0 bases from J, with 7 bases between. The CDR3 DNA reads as TGTGCCAGCAGCCAAGGCAGTATTAGCAATCAGCCCCAGCATTTT. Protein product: CASSQGSISNQPQHF.

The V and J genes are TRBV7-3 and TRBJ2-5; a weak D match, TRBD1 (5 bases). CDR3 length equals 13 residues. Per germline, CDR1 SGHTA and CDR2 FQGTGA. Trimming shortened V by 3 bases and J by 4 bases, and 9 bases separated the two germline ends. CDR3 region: CASSFRQGETQYF. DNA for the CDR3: TGTGCCAGCAGCTTCCGGCAGGGAGAGACCCAGTACTTC.

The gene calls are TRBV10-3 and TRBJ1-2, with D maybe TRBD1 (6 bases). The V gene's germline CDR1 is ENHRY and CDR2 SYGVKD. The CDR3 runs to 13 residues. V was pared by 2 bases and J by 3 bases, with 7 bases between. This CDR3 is CAISETGYYGYTF. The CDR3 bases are TGTGCCATCAGTGAGACAGGGTACTATGGCTACACCTTC.

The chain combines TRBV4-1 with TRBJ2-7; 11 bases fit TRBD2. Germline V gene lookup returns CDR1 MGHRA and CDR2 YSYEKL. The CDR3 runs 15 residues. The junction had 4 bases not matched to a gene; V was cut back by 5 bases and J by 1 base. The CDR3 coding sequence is TGCGCCAGCAGCTACGTAGCGGGGGGGTCCTACGAGCAGTACGTC. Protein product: CASSYVAGGSYEQYV.

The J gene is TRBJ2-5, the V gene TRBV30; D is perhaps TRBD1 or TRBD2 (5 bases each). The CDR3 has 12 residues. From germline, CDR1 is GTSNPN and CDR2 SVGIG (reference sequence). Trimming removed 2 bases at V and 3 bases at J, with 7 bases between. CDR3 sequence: CAWSMGEETQYF. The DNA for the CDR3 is TGTGCCTGGAGTATGGGGGAAGAGACCCAGTACTTC.

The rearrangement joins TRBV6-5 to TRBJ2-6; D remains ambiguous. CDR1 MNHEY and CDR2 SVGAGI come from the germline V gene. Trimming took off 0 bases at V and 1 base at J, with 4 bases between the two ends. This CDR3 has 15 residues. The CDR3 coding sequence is TGTGCCAGCAGTTACTCCAGTTCTGGGGCCAACGTCCTGACTTTC. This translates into CASSYSSSGANVLTF.

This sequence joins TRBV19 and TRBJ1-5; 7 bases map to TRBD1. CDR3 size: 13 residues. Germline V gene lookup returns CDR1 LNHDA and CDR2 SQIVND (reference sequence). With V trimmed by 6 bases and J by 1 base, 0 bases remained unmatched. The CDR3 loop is CASSRGSNQPQHF. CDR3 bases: TGTGCCAGTAGCAGGGGGAGCAATCAGCCCCAGCATTTT.

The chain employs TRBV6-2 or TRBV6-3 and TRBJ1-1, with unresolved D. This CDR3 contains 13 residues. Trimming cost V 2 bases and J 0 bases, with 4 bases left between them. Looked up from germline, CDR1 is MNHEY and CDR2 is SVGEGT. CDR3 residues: CASSYTLNTEAFF. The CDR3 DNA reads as TGTGCCAGCAGTTACACCTTGAACACTGAAGCTTTCTTT.